The entry that follows covers one T cell receptor (beta chain) sequence. This sample was included in a study of technical replicates of blood from a handful of donors. Trimming cost V 5 bases and J 4 bases; bases outside gene matches: 9. The V gene's germline CDR1 is PRHDT and CDR2 FYEKMQ (reference sequence). CDR3 size: 15 residues. Assay: immunoSEQ multiplex PCR; the TCRdb copy retains only in-frame clones and omits some. Among about 61,000 clones listed, more than 95% were seen once. This rearrangement joins TRBV13 to TRBJ1-1, with 8 bases identical to TRBD1. The sequence was obtained from a human donor in good health. Specimen: T cells isolated from PBMCs. The CDR3, as DNA: TGTGCCAGCAGCCCTCGACAGGGGAGGGTCACTGAAGCTTTCTTT. Translation gives CASSPRQGRVTEAFF.